This T cell receptor (beta chain) originates from a study of blood T cell repertoires in COVID-19. This clone occurred once. Germline V gives CDR1 LGHDT, CDR2 YNNKEL (reference sequence). Trimming cost V 8 bases and J 5 bases, with 12 bases left between them. The CDR3 is 12 amino acids. Measured with immunoSEQ multiplex PCR; TCRdb has only the in-frame clones, and not every one. This table has tens of thousands of clones, about nine tenths appearing once. Sequenced material: peripheral blood. The chain carries TRBV3-1 (or the pseudogene TRBV3-2) and TRBJ1-2; D is possibly TRBD1 (6 bases). This clonotype originated in a man aged 55-75 years with COVID-19, enrolled during active disease. In DNA, the CDR3 is TGTGCCAGCCACGGGCAGGGGTATGGCTACACCTTC. Amino acids: CASHGQGYGYTF.